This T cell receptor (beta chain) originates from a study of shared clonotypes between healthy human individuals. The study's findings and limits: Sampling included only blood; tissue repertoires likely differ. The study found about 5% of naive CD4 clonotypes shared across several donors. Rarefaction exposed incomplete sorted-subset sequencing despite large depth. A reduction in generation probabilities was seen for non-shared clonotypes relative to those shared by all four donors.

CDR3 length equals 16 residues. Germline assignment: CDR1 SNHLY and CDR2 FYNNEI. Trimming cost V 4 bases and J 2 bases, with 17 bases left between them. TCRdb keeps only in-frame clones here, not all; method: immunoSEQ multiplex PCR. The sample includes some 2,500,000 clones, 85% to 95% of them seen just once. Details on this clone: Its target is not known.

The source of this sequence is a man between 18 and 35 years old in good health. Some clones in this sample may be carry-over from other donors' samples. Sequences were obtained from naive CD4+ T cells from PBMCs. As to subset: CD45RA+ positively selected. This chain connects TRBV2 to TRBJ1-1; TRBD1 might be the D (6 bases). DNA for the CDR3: TGTGCCAGCAGTGCCACAGGGTCGGCCTCAAACACTGAAGCTTTCTTT. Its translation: CASSATGSASNTEAFF.